The TCR beta chain under discussion was sequenced for a study of Ad26.COV2.S vaccination and SARS-CoV-2 variants. Across the study: By the intramuscular route, Ad26.COV2.S was given once, or twice 56 days apart.

Trimming took off 4 bases at V and 0 bases at J, with 13 bases between the two ends. The CDR3 consists of 16 residues. Germline V lookup: CDR1 LGHDT, CDR2 YNNKEL (reference sequence). As for treatment: some 20 received Ad26.COV2.S at low or high dose, single or two shots; about 5 received placebo; per-sample allocation not given. Material that was analyzed had been drawn on day 63 after the first vaccine or placebo injection. It was an adult aged 18-55 years in Boston who was the donor. In this sample, this clone turned up once. Its antigen is undetermined. Study conclusions and caveats: Spike-specific TCR breadth in vaccine recipients exceeded that seen in placebo recipients.

Here immunoSEQ multiplex PCR was the method, and the copy in TCRdb shows in-frame clones only, minus some. The sample gives 300,000 to 350,000 clones, just under 85% of which show up once; 2.1% is in the top ten. The sequence was obtained from a person aged 18-60 years who received the Ad26.COV2.S COVID-19 vaccine or a placebo. The sequenced sample was peripheral blood, obtained in a trial of Ad26.COV2.S vaccine versus placebo. The chain recombines TRBV3-1 (or the pseudogene TRBV3-2) with TRBJ2-1; tentatively, D is TRBD2 (6 bases). The CDR3 coding sequence is TGTGCCAGCAGCCCGAGCCGGGGGAACTCCTACAATGAGCAGTTCTTC. Its protein product is CASSPSRGNSYNEQFF.